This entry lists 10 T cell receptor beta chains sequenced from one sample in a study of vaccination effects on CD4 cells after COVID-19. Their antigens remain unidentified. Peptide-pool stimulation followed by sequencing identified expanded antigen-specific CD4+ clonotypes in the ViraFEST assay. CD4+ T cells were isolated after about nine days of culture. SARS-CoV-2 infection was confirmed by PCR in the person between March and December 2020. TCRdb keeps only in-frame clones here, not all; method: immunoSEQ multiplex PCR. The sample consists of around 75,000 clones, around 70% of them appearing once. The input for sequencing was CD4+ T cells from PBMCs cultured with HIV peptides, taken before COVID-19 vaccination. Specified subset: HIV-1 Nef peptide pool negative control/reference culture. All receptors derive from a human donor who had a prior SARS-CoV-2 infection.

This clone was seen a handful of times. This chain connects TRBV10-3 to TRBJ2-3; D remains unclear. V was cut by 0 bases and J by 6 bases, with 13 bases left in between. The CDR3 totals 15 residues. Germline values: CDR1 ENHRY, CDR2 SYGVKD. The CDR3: CAISESLSASDTQYF. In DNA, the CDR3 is TGTGCCATCAGTGAGTCGTTGTCTGCCAGCGATACGCAGTATTTT.

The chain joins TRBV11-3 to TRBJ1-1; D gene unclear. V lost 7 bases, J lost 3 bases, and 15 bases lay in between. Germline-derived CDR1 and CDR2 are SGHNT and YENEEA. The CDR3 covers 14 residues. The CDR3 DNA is TGTGCCAGCACCAACCGGTGGTCCGACACTGAAGCTTTCTTT. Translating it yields CASTNRWSDTEAFF.

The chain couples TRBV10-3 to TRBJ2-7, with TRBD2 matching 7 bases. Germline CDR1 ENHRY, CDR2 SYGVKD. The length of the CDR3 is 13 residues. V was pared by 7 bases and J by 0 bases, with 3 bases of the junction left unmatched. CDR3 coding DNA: TGTGCCATCACCCCGGGGGGCTCCTACGAGCAGTACTTC. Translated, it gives CAITPGGSYEQYF.

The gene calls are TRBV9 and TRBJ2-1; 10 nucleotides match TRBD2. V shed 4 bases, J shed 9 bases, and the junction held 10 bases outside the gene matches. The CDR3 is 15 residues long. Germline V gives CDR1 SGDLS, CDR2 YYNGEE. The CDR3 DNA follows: TGTGCCAGCAGCTTCTCCGGGACTAGCGACGTTGAGCAGTTCTTC. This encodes CASSFSGTSDVEQFF.

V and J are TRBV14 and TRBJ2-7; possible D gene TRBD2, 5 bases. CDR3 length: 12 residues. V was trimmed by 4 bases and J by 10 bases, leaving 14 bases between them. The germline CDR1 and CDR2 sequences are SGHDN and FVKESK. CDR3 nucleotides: TGTGCCAGCAGCCGAGTACCGGGGTCCCAGTACTTC. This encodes CASSRVPGSQYF.

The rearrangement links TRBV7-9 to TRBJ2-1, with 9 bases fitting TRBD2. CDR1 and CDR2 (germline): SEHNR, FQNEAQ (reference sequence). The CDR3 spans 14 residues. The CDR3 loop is CATGAGGPYNEQFF. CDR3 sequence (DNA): TGTGCAACTGGGGCGGGAGGGCCTTACAATGAGCAGTTCTTC. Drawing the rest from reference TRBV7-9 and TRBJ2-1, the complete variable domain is DTGVSQNPRHKITKRGQNVTFRCDPISEHNRLYWYRQTLGQGPEFLTYFQNEAQLEKSRLLSDRFSAERPKGSFSTLEIQRTEQGDSAMYLCATGAGGPYNEQFFGPGTRLTVL.

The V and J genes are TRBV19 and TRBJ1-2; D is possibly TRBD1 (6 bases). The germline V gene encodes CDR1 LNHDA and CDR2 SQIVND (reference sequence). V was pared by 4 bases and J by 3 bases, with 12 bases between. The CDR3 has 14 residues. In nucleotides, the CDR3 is TGTGCCAGTAGTACTGCAGGGGCTTACTATGGCTACACCTTC. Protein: CASSTAGAYYGYTF. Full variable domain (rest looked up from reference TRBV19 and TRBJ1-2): DGGITQSPKYLFRKEGQNVTLSCEQNLNHDAMYWYRQDPGQGLRLIYYSQIVNDFQKGDIAEGYSVSREKKESFPLTVTSAQKNPTAFYLCASSTAGAYYGYTFGSGTRLTVV.

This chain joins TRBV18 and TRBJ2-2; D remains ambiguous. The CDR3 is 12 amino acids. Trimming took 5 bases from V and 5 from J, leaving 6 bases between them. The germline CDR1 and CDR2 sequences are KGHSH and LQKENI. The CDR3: CASSFMTGELFF. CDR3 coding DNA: TGTGCCAGCTCATTTATGACCGGGGAGCTGTTTTTT.

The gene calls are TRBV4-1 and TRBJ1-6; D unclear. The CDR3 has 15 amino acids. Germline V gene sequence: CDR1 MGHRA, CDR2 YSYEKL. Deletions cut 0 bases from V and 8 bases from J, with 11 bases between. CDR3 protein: CASSQDPDGYSPLHF. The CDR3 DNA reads TGCGCCAGCAGCCAAGATCCGGACGGTTATTCACCCCTCCACTTT.

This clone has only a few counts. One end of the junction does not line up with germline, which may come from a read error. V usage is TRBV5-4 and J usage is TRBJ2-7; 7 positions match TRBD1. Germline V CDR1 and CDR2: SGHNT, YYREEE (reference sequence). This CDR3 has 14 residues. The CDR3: CASSLWGQPYDQYF. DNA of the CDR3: TGTGCCAGCAGCTTGTGGGGACAGCCCTACGATCAGTACTTC.